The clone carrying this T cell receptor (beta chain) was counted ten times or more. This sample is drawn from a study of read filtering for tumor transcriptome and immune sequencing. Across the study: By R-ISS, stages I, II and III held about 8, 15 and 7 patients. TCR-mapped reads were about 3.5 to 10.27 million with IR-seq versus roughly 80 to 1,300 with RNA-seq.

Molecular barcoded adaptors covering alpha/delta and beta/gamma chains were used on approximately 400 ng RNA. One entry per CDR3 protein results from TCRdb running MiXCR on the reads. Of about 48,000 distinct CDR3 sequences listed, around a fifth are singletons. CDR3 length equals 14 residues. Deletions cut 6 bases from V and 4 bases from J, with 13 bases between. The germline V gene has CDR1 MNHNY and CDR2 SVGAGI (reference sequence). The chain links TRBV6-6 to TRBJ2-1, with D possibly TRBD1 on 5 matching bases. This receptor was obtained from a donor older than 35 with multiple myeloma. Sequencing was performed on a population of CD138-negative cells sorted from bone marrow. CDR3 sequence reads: CASSAGSVYNEQFF. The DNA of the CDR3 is TGTGCCAGCAGCGCAGGGTCCGTATACAATGAGCAGTTCTTC.